This T cell receptor (beta chain) was observed in a study of cytotoxic CD8 clonotypes in ibrutinib-treated CLL. Study-level information: Partial response occurred in roughly 25 patients and complete response in 2; at median about 72 months, roughly 15 remained remitted and roughly twelve progressed. Averaging across samples gave 255,043 productive templates and over 85,000 productive rearrangements.

Overall study findings and caveats: Clonality climbed at ibrutinib response, then dropped toward baseline at progression.

Trimming took 4 bases from V and 2 from J, leaving 12 bases between them. Germline CDR1 reads SGHNT; CDR2 reads YYREEE (reference sequence). The CDR3 sequence is 14 residues long. Repertoires were generated with immunoSEQ multiplex PCR, while TCRdb's copy carries only in-frame clones and drops some. The repertoire holds tens of thousands of clones, approximately 60% seen once, with about 15% in the top ten. Details on this clone: Its specificity is not known.

The receptor's source is a human donor with chronic lymphocytic leukemia. The sequencing used PBMCs, collected before ibrutinib treatment. J is TRBJ2-5 and V is TRBV5-4; tentatively, D is TRBD1 (6 bases). The CDR3 region has the DNA TGTGCCAGCAGCCCAGGACAGATACAAGAGACCCAGTACTTC. Translating gives CASSPGQIQETQYF.